This T cell receptor (beta chain) is drawn from a study of blood T cell repertoires in COVID-19. At the level of the study: In each case, the material was cDNA or gDNA derived from T cells, B-cell-depleted T cells, or PBMCs.

Germline V gene lookup returns CDR1 GTSNPN and CDR2 SVGIG (reference sequence). V shed 3 bases, J shed 7 bases, and the junction held 13 bases outside the gene matches. The CDR3 runs 17 residues. As handled by the study authors: Reference gene primer amplification yielded estimated nucleated cell counts. The repertoire was sequenced with immunoSEQ multiplex PCR; TCRdb's copy has only in-frame clones and lacks some. V, J and clone size were drawn from that table, and D and trimming were deduced from the DNA. This table has approximately 360,000 clones, 89% appearing once. The specimen sequenced was peripheral blood. The receptor was isolated from a man aged 40-55 years with acute or convalescent COVID-19. The chain employs TRBV30 and TRBJ1-6; 9 bases match TRBD1. CDR3 region: CAWRRGQGGLPNSPLHF. The DNA for the CDR3 is TGTGCCTGGAGAAGGGGACAGGGAGGACTCCCGAATTCACCCCTCCACTTT.